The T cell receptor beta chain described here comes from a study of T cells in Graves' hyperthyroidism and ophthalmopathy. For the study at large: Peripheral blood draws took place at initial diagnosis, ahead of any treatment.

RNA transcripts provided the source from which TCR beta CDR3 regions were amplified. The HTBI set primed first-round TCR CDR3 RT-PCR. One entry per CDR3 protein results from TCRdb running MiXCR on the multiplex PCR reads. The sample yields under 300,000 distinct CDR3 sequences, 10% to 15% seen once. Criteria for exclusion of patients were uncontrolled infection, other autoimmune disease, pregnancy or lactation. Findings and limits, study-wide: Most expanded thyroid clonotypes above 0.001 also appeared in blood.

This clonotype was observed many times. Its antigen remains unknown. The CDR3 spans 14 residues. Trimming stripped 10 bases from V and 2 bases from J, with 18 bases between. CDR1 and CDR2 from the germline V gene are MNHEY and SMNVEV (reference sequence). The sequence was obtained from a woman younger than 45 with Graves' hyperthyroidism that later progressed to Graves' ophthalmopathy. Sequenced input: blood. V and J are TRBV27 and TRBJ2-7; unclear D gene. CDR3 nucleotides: TGTGCCACCCGACCCTTACAGAAAACCTACGAGCAGTACTTC. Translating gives CATRPLQKTYEQYF.